This record concerns one T cell receptor beta chain sequence. The CDR3 extends over 16 amino acids. With 1 base clipped from V and 5 bases from J, the junction kept 8 bases outside the gene matches. Germline CDR1 reads MGHRA; CDR2 reads YSYEKL. The data originate from a study of blood T cell repertoires in COVID-19. In the source study's methods: Estimation of nucleated cell counts was performed using reference gene primer amplification. TCRdb keeps only in-frame clones here, not all; method: immunoSEQ multiplex PCR. For V, J and clone size, that table is used; D and trimming come from the DNA. This sample has under 250,000 clones, with approximately 83% found just once.

V is TRBV4-1 and J is TRBJ2-3; 8 nucleotides align to TRBD1. The TCR comes from a woman in her thirties or forties with acute COVID-19. Sequenced: PBMCs or T cells enriched from blood (not recorded which). The CDR3 region has the DNA TGCGCCAGCAGCCAAGGGGCAGGGGGCTTAGAAGATACGCAGTATTTT. Translation gives CASSQGAGGLEDTQYF.